This TCR beta chain was sequenced in a study of shared clonotypes between healthy human individuals. Overall study results and limits: Among a handful of donors, approximately 5% of naive CD4 clonotypes were found in common.

CDR1 is WNHNN, CDR2 SYGVQD, per germline (reference sequence). The CDR3 is made up of 15 amino acids. V was trimmed by 0 bases and J by 2 bases, leaving 11 bases between them. Replicate sorted-subset PCRs were loaded with 150 to 200 ng DNA, 31,000 or so T cell genomes. The data were produced by immunoSEQ multiplex PCR, yet TCRdb's version contains in-frame clones alone and is incomplete. The table lists around 560,000 clones, approximately 96% of them singletons. Worth noting for this clone: Its matching antigen is unknown.

Naive-designated CD8 cells lacked CD45RO, were positively enriched for CCR7, and omitted terminally differentiated effector memory CD45RA+ cells. The chain couples TRBV10-1 to TRBJ2-7; possible D gene TRBD1, 6 bases. The sequence came from a woman in her 30s in good health. Input material: naive CD8+ T cells sorted from blood. CDR3 bases: TGCGCCAGCAGTGAGTCAACAGGGCCCCCCTACGAGCAGTACTTC. It translates to CASSESTGPPYEQYF.